The entry below gives a single TCR beta chain sequence along with its context. Its antigen remains unidentified. These data belong to a study of CD8+ T cells in alopecia areata. Study results and limitations: Mice showed TCR sharing more clearly than patients did, possibly owing to HLA. Uncertain still, given a single nonresponder, is whether baseline CD8+ expansion links to response.

Germline lookup yields CDR1 LNHDA and CDR2 SQIVND (reference sequence). The length of the CDR3 is 16 residues. V was clipped by 0 bases and J by 6 bases, with 14 bases between them. As the sequencing template, cDNA was produced by extracting RNA and reverse transcribing it. Profiled with immunoSEQ multiplex PCR; TCRdb holds only in-frame clones, not every one. The sample includes over 85,000 clones, approximately 66% of them seen just once. Treatment given: oral pan-JAK inhibitor, 5-10 mg twice daily. Patients with alopecia areata provided lesional scalp punch biopsies as well as peripheral blood. The authors sorted CD4+ and CD8+ T cells from PBMCs.

This receptor was taken from a human donor with alopecia areata. This rearrangement joins TRBV19 to TRBJ2-2; maybe TRBD2 (6 bases). This material consisted of CD8+ T cells sorted from blood, taken at week 4, from a patient treated with tofacitinib. As DNA, the CDR3 is TGTGCCAGTAGTATAGATCGTTTCGGGGGACCCGGGGAGCTGTTTTTT. It is translated as CASSIDRFGGPGELFF.